The 29 T cell receptor beta chains in this list originate from one sample, sequenced in a study. Using its own MiXCR run on the 5' RACE reads, TCRdb lists one record per CDR3 protein. The sample contains some 62,000 distinct CDR3 sequences, roughly 30% of which appear only once. What was sequenced was tumor-infiltrating naive CD4+ T cells sorted from the breast tumor. Subset indicated: naive CD4+ T cells, CD4+CD45RA+CD25-. These receptors were collected from a female donor with breast cancer.

CDR3 in amino acids: CASSVLSSTEAFF. The CDR3 DNA is TGTGCCAGCAGCGTATTGTCCAGCACTGAAGCTTTCTTT. The chain couples TRBV9 to TRBJ1-1; no reliable D call. Germline assignment: CDR1 SGDLS and CDR2 YYNGEE. The germline V and J ends were trimmed by 1 base and 4 bases, with 8 bases remaining between them. The CDR3 loop spans 13 amino acids.

In DNA form, the CDR3 reads TGTGCCAGCAGTTCCGGGCAGGGGTTCACTGAAGCTTTCTTT. This sequence encodes CASSSGQGFTEAFF. The rearrangement joins TRBV12-3 or TRBV12-4 to TRBJ1-1; TRBD1 is a possible D gene (6 bases). V lost 4 bases to trimming and J lost 4 bases, with 13 bases between them. This CDR3 comprises 14 residues.

This clonotype was found a few times. The chain links TRBV20-1 to TRBJ2-1, with D perhaps assigned TRBD1 or TRBD2 (6 bases each). The CDR3 runs 16 residues. The V and J ends lost 0 bases and 1 base respectively, with 13 bases between them. The germline CDR1 and CDR2 sequences are DFQATT and SNEGSKA (reference sequence). CDR3 sequence: CSARERGAGSYNEQFF. The CDR3 nucleotides are TGCAGTGCTAGAGAGAGGGGGGCCGGATCCTACAATGAGCAGTTCTTC.

The chain joins TRBV28 to TRBJ2-7; 10 nucleotides match TRBD1. Trimming cost V 5 bases and J 4 bases; bases outside gene matches: 8. The germline CDR1 and CDR2 sequences are MDHEN and SYDVKM. The length of the CDR3 is 15 residues. This chain's CDR3 is CASSTPGQGMYEQYF. CDR3 DNA: TGTGCCAGCAGTACGCCGGGACAGGGGATGTACGAGCAGTACTTC.

Details on this clonotype: A read error may account for a junction end that differs from germline. The CDR3 loop reads CASSLETGASNRPQHF. CDR3 bases: TGTGCCAGCAGCTTAGAGACAGGGGCCAGCAATCGGCCCCAGCATTTT. The rearrangement uses TRBV7-2 and TRBJ1-5; 8 positions match TRBD1. Germline V gives CDR1 SGHTA, CDR2 FQGNSA. CDR3 length equals 16 residues.

The genes are TRBV18 and TRBJ1-2; no definite D call. The ends were cut back, 3 bases at V and 4 bases at J, with 9 bases in the middle. The germline gives CDR1 KGHSH, CDR2 LQKENI. The CDR3 is made up of 13 amino acids. CDR3 amino acids: CASSPDQIYGYTF. Here the CDR3 DNA reads TGTGCCAGCTCACCCGACCAAATCTATGGCTACACCTTC.

This clonotype was seen many times. V and J are TRBV20-1 and TRBJ1-1; TRBD1 agrees at 8 bases. The V gene's germline CDR1 is DFQATT and CDR2 SNEGSKA (reference sequence). The ends lost 3 bases at V and 0 bases at J; junction bases unmatched: 12. The CDR3 contains 17 residues. CDR3 in DNA: TGCAGTGCTAGCCACAGGGGGAAAACTCCAATGAACACTGAAGCTTTCTTT. This encodes CSASHRGKTPMNTEAFF.

This clonotype has only a few counts. The chain has TRBV7-2 and TRBJ2-7; 11 bases line up with TRBD1. Per the germline V gene, CDR1 is SGHTA and CDR2 is FQGNSA. Trimming at V came to 5 bases and at J to 4 bases, leaving 7 bases not matched to a gene. The CDR3 has 15 amino acids. This CDR3 reads CASSPRTGGIYEQYF. CDR3 nucleotide sequence: TGTGCCAGCAGCCCCCGGACAGGGGGCATATACGAGCAGTACTTC.

This clonotype appeared many times. CDR3 loop: CASSAWVWTGELFF. The CDR3 nucleotides read TGTGCCAGCAGCGCCTGGGTATGGACCGGGGAGCTGTTTTTT. The chain is built from TRBV6-5 and TRBJ2-2; D uncertain. V was cut by 6 bases and J by 5 bases, with 13 bases left in between. Germline loops: CDR1 MNHEY, CDR2 SVGAGI. The CDR3 has 14 amino acids.

This clonotype was counted ten times or more. This chain links TRBV24-1 with TRBJ2-2, with no clear D. Between the trimmed V and J ends, which lost 0 bases and 5 bases, there was a span of 6 bases. The CDR3 totals 14 residues. The germline V gene has CDR1 KGHDR and CDR2 SFDVKD. The CDR3 region has the DNA TGTGCCACCAGTGATTTGTGGGGAACCGGGGAGCTGTTTTTT. This codes for CATSDLWGTGELFF.

This clonotype was picked up a small number of times. The chain uses TRBV20-1 and TRBJ2-3; 11 bases line up with TRBD2. V shed 1 base and J 5 bases; nucleotides not matched to a gene: 8. The CDR3 contains 16 residues. The germline V gene encodes CDR1 DFQATT and CDR2 SNEGSKA (reference sequence). This chain's CDR3 is CSARAKLAGVGDTQYF. Written as DNA, the CDR3 is TGCAGTGCTAGAGCCAAACTAGCGGGGGTTGGAGATACGCAGTATTTT.

The chain employs TRBV5-1 and TRBJ2-7; TRBD1 or TRBD2 may be the D gene (5 bases each). This CDR3 spans 13 amino acids. From germline, CDR1 is SGHRS and CDR2 YFSETQ. Trimming cost V 0 bases and J 6 bases, with 10 bases left between them. The CDR3 bases are TGCGCCAGCAGCTTGGGAGCGAGGGGCGAGCAGTACTTC. Amino acids: CASSLGARGEQYF.

This chain connects TRBV7-3 to TRBJ2-2, with D unclear. V shed 3 bases and J shed 0 bases, with 2 bases lying between them. The CDR3 is 13 residues long. Germline V gives CDR1 SGHTA, CDR2 FQGTGA. The CDR3 loop reads CASSFANTGELFF. As DNA, the CDR3 is TGTGCCAGCAGCTTCGCGAACACCGGGGAGCTGTTTTTT. The entire variable domain, with the rest obtained from reference TRBV7-3 and TRBJ2-2, is as follows: GAGVSQTPSNKVTEKGKYVELRCDPISGHTALYWYRQSLGQGPEFLIYFQGTGAADDSGLPNDRFFAVRPEGSVSTLKIQRTERGDSAVYLCASSFANTGELFFGEGSRLTVL.

The J gene is TRBJ1-1, the V gene TRBV6-5; D possibly corresponds to TRBD1 (6 bases). The CDR3 consists of 17 residues. Germline values: CDR1 MNHEY, CDR2 SVGAGI. V lost 0 bases, J lost 4 bases, and 18 bases lay in between. The CDR3 reads CASSYSLMGGLLTEAFF. DNA of the CDR3: TGTGCCAGCAGTTACTCGCTTATGGGGGGCCTCCTCACTGAAGCTTTCTTT.

V and J are TRBV28 and TRBJ2-3; D is undetermined. The CDR3 loop spans 13 amino acids. In germline, CDR1 is MDHEN, CDR2 SYDVKM. Trimming removed 4 bases from V and 2 bases from J, with 7 bases in between. Written as DNA, the CDR3 is TGTGCCAGCAGTTCACCCGCCACAGATACGCAGTATTTT. As protein: CASSSPATDTQYF.

This clonotype was detected only a few times. The chain is built from TRBV20-1 and TRBJ2-1, with 7 nucleotides matching TRBD1. V lost 0 bases, J lost 4 bases, and 9 bases stayed unmatched. CDR1 and CDR2 from the germline V gene are DFQATT and SNEGSKA (reference sequence). This CDR3 has 16 amino acids. The CDR3 protein is CSARDLRHRGYNEQFF. The CDR3 nucleotides are TGCAGTGCTAGAGATCTGCGCCACAGGGGTTACAATGAGCAGTTCTTC.

Details on this clonotype: Possible read error: a much larger clone is one base away. The chain has TRBV7-2 and TRBJ1-1, with unresolved D. The CDR3 contains 13 residues. Trimming pared 6 bases from V and 5 bases from J, leaving 13 bases between. From germline, CDR1 is SGHTA and CDR2 FQGNSA. The CDR3 here is CASSSGRVTEAFF. Written as DNA, the CDR3 is TGTGCCAGCAGTTCAGGCCGGGTAACTGAAGCTTTCTTT.

Only a few counts were recorded for this clonotype. The chain joins TRBV10-3 to TRBJ2-6; D call uncertain. The CDR3 runs to 15 residues. Per the germline V gene, CDR1 is ENHRY and CDR2 is SYGVKD. Trimming removed 2 bases from V and 0 bases from J, with 5 bases in between. CDR3 region: CAISETTSGANVLTF. CDR3 nucleotide sequence: TGTGCCATCAGTGAGACAACCTCTGGGGCCAACGTCCTGACTTTC.

The CDR3 DNA is TGCAGCGTTGGGGGCCAGACCCAAGAGACCCAGTACTTC. Translated: CSVGGQTQETQYF. This rearrangement joins TRBV29-1 to TRBJ2-5; a possible D gene is TRBD1 (5 bases). The CDR3 contains 13 residues. CDR1 is SQVTM and CDR2 is ANQGSEA in the germline V gene. Trimming removed 4 bases at V and 1 base at J, with 10 bases between.

This clonotype was counted ten times or more. The chain has TRBV6-2 or TRBV6-3 and TRBJ1-1; 7 bases are shared with TRBD1. The germline V gene has CDR1 MNHEY and CDR2 SVGEGT. The length of the CDR3 is 11 residues. J was trimmed by 9 bases and V by 7 bases; bases with no gene match: 5. The CDR3 coding sequence is TGTGCCAGCATAGGACAGGTCAAAGCTTTCTTT. This sequence encodes CASIGQVKAFF.

The V and J genes are TRBV7-8 and TRBJ2-1; 7 bases map to TRBD2. In germline, CDR1 is SGHVS, CDR2 FQNEAQ. J gave up 15 bases and V 2 bases, and 10 bases lay outside the gene matches. The CDR3 length is 13 residues. DNA for the CDR3: TGTGCCAGCAGCTTAAACACCGGGGGAGGGTTGTTCTTC. Protein: CASSLNTGGGLFF.

This clonotype was observed a handful of times. The chain uses TRBV6-1 and TRBJ2-1; 8 nucleotides align to TRBD1. CDR1 is MNHNS and CDR2 is SASEGT in the germline V gene. V lost 6 bases and J lost 7; bases outside the gene matches: 5. CDR3 length: 13 amino acids. CDR3 in DNA: TGTGCCAGCAGCCCCTGGACAGGGAATGAGCAGTTCTTC. Translated, it gives CASSPWTGNEQFF.

This clonotype was seen a handful of times. The gene calls are TRBV29-1 and TRBJ2-3; no clear D gene. Germline V gives CDR1 SQVTM, CDR2 ANQGSEA. The CDR3 is made up of 12 amino acids. The V end lost 7 bases, the J end lost 6 bases, and 14 bases lay between the germline ends. The CDR3 region has the DNA TGCAGCGCCCAAGATGGTCCGGATACGCAGTATTTT. This encodes CSAQDGPDTQYF.

Remarks on this clonotype: The limits of the CDR3 on the DNA are not certain, so only TCRdb's listed CDR3 is given. The chain uses TRBV20-1 and TRBJ1-6; the table's D call TRBD1 went unverified against the DNA. Including both end residues, the CDR3 is 13 amino acids long. In germline, CDR1 is DFQATT, CDR2 SNEGSKA (reference sequence). CDR3 loop: CSAWGPGTLSTHF.

This clonotype turned up a few times. The chain links TRBV4-1 to TRBJ1-4; D is ambiguous. The length of the CDR3 is 15 residues. V dropped 0 bases and J dropped 8 bases, with 13 bases sitting between them. Looked up from germline, CDR1 is MGHRA and CDR2 is YSYEKL. The CDR3 is CASSQDGRKGEKLFF. The CDR3 DNA sequence: TGCGCCAGCAGCCAAGATGGCCGTAAAGGGGAAAAACTGTTTTTT.

The V and J genes are TRBV20-1 and TRBJ1-1, with TRBD1 as a possible D gene (5 bases). The CDR3 has 13 residues. The V gene's germline CDR1 is DFQATT and CDR2 SNEGSKA (reference sequence). V was cut by 3 bases and J by 2 bases, with 10 bases left in between. CDR3 sequence (DNA): TGCAGTGCTAGGGCGACAGCAAACACTGAAGCTTTCTTT. As protein: CSARATANTEAFF.

Points on this clonotype: At one end the junction does not follow the germline gene, possibly because of a read error. This chain connects TRBV7-3 to TRBJ2-1; tentative D call: TRBD2 (7 bases). There are 15 residues in the CDR3. From germline, CDR1 is SGHTA and CDR2 FQGTGA. The CDR3 reads CASSLDRGAYNEQLF. CDR3 sequence (DNA): TGTGCCAGCAGCTTAGACCGGGGGGCCTACAATGAGCAGCTCTTC.

The gene calls are TRBV5-1 and TRBJ2-7; maybe TRBD1 (6 bases). Looked up from germline, CDR1 is SGHRS and CDR2 is YFSETQ. The CDR3 is made up of 14 amino acids. V gave up 1 base and J gave up 4 bases, with 12 bases separating them. The DNA for the CDR3 is TGCGCCAGCAGCTTGACAGGGCTCTCATACGAGCAGTACTTC. Translation: CASSLTGLSYEQYF.

The sample holds many counts of this clonotype. This chain uses TRBV5-1 with TRBJ2-3; D is unresolved. Germline V gene sequence: CDR1 SGHRS, CDR2 YFSETQ. This CDR3 spans 11 amino acids. V was cut by 3 bases and J by 12 bases, with 11 bases left in between. CDR3 nucleotides: TGCGCCAGCAGCTCCGGCACTACACAGTATTTT. The encoded protein is CASSSGTTQYF.